This record covers a single T cell receptor beta chain. Its cognate antigen is unknown. The method was immunoSEQ multiplex PCR; TCRdb's version includes in-frame clones alone and lacks a portion of them. The table records about 200,000 clones, over 80% of them present only once. This record belongs to a study of cytomegalovirus exposure and HLA in healthy donors. Findings of the study overall: Rarity marked most TCR sequences, yet some public TCRs occurred in many donors.

The validation cohort, a group of roughly 120 subjects, included the donors and was separate from the roughly 620-subject first cohort. V lost 7 bases, J lost 5 bases, and 14 bases lay in between. Germline V lookup: CDR1 SNHLY, CDR2 FYNNEI. This CDR3 is 14 amino acids long. V gene TRBV2 combines with J gene TRBJ2-2; possibly TRBD2 for D (6 bases). Sequencing input: PBMCs. This TCR was recovered from a woman younger than 30 in good health and CMV-seronegative. The DNA of the CDR3 is TGTGCCAGCACCCAGGTGGGGGGTACCGGGGAGCTGTTTTTT. Translated: CASTQVGGTGELFF.